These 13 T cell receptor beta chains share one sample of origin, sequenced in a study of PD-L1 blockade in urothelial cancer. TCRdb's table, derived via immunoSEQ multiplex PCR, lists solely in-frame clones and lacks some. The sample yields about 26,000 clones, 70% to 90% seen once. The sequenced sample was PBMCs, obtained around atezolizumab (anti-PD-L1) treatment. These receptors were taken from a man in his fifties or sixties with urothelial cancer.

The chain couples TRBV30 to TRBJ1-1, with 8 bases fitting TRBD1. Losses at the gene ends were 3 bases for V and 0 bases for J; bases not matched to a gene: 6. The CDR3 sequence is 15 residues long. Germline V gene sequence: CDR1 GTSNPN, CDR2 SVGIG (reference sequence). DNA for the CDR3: TGTGCCTGGAGCGCAAGACAGGGGATGAACACTGAAGCTTTCTTT. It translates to CAWSARQGMNTEAFF.

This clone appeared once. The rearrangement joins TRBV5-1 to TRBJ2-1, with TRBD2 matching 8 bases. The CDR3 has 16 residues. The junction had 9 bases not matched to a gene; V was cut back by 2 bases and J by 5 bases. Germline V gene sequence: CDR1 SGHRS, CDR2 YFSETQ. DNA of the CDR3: TGCGCCAGCAGCTTACTCGGGAGGGCCACGGACAATGAGCAGTTCTTC. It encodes CASSLLGRATDNEQFF.

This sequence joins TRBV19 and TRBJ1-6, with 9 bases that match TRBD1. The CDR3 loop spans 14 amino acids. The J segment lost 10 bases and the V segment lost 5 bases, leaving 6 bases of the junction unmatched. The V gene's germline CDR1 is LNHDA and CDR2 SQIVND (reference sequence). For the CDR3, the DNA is TGTGCCAGTAGTCCGGGACAGGGAAAATCACCCCTCCACTTT. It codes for CASSPGQGKSPLHF.

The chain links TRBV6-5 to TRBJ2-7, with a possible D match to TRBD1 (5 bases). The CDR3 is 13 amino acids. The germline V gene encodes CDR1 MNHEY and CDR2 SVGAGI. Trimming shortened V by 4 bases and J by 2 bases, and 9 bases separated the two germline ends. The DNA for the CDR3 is TGTGCCAGCAGTTCTGCAGGGACCTACGAGCAGTACTTC. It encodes CASSSAGTYEQYF.

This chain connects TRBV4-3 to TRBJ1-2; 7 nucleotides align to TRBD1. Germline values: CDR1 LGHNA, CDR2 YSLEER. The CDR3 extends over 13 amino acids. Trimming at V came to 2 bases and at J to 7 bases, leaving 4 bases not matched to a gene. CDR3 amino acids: CASSQTGVAGYTF. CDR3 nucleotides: TGCGCCAGCAGCCAAACAGGGGTGGCTGGCTACACCTTC.

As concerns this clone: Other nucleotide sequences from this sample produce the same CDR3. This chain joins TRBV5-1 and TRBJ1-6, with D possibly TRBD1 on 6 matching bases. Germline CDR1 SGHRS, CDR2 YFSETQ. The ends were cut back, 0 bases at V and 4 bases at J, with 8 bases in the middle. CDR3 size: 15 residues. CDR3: CASSLEGQYNSPLHF. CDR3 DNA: TGCGCCAGCAGCTTGGAGGGACAATATAATTCACCCCTCCACTTT.

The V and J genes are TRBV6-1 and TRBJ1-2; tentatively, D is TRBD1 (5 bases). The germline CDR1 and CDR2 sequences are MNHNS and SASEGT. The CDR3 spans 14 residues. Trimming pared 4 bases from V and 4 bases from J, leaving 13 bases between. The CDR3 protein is CASSVDKGLYGYTF. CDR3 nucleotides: TGTGCCAGCAGTGTGGACAAGGGGCTCTATGGCTACACCTTC.

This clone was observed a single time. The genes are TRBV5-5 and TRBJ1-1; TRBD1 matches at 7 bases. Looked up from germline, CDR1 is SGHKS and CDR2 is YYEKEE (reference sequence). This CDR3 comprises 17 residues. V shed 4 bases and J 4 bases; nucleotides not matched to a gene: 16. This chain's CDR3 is CASSVRPTGKVGTEAFF. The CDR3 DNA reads TGTGCCAGCAGCGTGCGACCGACAGGGAAGGTTGGCACTGAAGCTTTCTTT.

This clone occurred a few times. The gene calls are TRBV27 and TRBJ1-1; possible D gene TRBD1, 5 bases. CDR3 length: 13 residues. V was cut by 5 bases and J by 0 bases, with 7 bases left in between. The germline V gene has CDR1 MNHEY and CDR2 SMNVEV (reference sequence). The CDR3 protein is CASSRQLNTEAFF. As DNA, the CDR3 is TGTGCCAGCAGTAGACAGCTGAACACTGAAGCTTTCTTT.

CDR3 nucleotides: TGTGCCAGTAGTATTCTGGCGAGGCCTGGAAACACCATATATTTT. The encoded protein is CASSILARPGNTIYF. This chain uses TRBV19 with TRBJ1-3; D ambiguous. The CDR3 is 15 amino acids. Trimming took off 3 bases at V and 2 bases at J, with 11 bases between the two ends. Germline V lookup: CDR1 LNHDA, CDR2 SQIVND (reference sequence).

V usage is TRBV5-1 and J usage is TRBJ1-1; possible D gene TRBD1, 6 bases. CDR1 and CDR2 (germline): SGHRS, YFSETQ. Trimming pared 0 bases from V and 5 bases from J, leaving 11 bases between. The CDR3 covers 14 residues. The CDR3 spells CASSLGVRGTEAFF. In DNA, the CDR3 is TGCGCCAGCAGCTTGGGCGTCAGGGGAACTGAAGCTTTCTTT.

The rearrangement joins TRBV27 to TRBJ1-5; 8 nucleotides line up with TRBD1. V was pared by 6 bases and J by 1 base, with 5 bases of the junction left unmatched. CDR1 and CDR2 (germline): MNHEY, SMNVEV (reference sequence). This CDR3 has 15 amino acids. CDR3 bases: TGTGCCAGCAGCCGAGGACAGGGAAGCAATCAGCCCCAGCATTTT. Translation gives CASSRGQGSNQPQHF.

CDR3 amino acids: CASSLETSGSHPTSYEQYF. In DNA form, the CDR3 reads TGTGCCAGCAGCTTAGAAACTAGCGGGAGTCACCCAACTTCCTACGAGCAGTACTTC. The V call is TRBV7-8, the J call TRBJ2-7, with 11 bases matching TRBD2. Germline V gene data show CDR1 as SGHVS and CDR2 as FQNEAQ. The V gene end was trimmed by 1 base and the J gene end by 1 base; junction bases not matched to a gene: 12. The CDR3 loop spans 19 amino acids.